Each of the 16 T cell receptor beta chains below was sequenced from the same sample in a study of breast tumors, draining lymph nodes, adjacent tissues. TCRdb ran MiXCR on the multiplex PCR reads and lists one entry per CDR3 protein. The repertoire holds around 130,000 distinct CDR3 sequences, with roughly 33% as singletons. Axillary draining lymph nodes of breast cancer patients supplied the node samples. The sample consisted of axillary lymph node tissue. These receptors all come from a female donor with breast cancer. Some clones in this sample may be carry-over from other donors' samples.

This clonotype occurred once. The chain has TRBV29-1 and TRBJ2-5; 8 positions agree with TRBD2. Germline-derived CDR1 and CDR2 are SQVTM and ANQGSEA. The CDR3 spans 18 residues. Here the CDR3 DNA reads TGCAGTGCGAGGGGCGACGGCGGGGGGAGTTATAGCAATCAGCCCCAGTACTTC. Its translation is CSARGDGGGSYSNQPQYF.

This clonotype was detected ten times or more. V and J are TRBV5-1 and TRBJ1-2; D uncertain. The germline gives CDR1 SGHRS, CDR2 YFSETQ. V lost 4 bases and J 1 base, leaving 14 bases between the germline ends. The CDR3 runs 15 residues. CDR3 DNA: TGCGCCAGCAGCCCTAAGGTTGGGTTTAACTATGGCTACACCTTC. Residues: CASSPKVGFNYGYTF.

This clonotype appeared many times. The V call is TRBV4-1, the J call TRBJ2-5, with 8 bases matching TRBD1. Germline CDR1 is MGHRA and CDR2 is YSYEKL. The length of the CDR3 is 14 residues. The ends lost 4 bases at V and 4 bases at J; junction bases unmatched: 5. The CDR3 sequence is CASSPYGQGETQYF. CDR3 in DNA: TGCGCCAGCAGCCCCTACGGACAGGGAGAGACCCAGTACTTC.

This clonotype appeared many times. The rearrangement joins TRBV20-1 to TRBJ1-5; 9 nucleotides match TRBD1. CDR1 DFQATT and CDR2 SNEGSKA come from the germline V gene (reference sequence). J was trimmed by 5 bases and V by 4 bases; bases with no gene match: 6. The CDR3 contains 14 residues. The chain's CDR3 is CSAKSDRGHQPQHF. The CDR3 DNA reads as TGCAGTGCTAAATCGGACAGGGGCCATCAGCCCCAGCATTTT.

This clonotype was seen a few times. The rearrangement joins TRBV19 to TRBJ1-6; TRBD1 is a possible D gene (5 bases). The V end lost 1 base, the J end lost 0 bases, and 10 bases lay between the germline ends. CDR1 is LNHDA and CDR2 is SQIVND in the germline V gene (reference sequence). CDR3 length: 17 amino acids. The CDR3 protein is CASSIVSGSSYNSPLHF. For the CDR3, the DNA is TGTGCCAGTAGTATAGTCTCAGGGAGCTCCTATAATTCACCCCTCCACTTT.

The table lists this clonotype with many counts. CDR3 coding DNA: TGTGCCAGTGCTCGGTTGAAACAAGAGACCCAGTACTTC. Translated: CASARLKQETQYF. This chain joins TRBV7-6 and TRBJ2-5; D remains ambiguous. The germline V gene has CDR1 SGHVS and CDR2 FNYEAQ. The CDR3 has 13 residues. V lost 9 bases and J lost 2, with 13 bases in between.

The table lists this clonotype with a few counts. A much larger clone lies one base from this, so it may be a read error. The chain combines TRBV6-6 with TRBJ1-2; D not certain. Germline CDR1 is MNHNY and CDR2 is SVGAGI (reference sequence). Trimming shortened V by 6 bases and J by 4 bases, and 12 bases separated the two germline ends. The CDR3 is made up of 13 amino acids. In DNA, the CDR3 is TGTGCCAGCAGGCCCAGCGACTTCTATGGCTACACCTTC. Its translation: CASRPSDFYGYTF.

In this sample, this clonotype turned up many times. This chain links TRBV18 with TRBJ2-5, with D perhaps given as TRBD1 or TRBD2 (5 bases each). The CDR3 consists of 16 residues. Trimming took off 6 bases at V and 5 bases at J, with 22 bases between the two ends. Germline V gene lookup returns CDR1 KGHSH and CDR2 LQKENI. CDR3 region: CASSAGAGLLRETQYF. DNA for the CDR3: TGTGCCAGCTCGGCCGGGGCAGGGCTTCTCAGGGAGACCCAGTACTTC.

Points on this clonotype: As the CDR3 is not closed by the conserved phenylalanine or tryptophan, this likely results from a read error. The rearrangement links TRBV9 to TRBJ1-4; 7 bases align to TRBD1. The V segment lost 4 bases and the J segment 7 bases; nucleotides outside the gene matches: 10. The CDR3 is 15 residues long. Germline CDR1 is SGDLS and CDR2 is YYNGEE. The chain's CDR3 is CASSLEQGYGEKLFL. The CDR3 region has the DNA TGTGCCAGCAGCTTGGAACAGGGGTATGGTGAAAAACTGTTTTTG.

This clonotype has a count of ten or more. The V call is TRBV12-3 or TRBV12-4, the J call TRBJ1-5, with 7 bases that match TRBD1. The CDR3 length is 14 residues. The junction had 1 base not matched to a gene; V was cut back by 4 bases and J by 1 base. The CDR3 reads CASSSTGSNQPQHF. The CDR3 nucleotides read TGTGCCAGCAGTTCGACAGGGAGCAATCAGCCCCAGCATTTT.

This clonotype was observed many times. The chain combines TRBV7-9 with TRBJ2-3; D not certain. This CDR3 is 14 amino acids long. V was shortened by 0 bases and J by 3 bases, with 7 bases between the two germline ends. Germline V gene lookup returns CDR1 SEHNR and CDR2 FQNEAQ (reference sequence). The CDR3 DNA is TGTGCCAGCAGCTTAGCCCATAAAACAGATACGCAGTATTTT. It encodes CASSLAHKTDTQYF.

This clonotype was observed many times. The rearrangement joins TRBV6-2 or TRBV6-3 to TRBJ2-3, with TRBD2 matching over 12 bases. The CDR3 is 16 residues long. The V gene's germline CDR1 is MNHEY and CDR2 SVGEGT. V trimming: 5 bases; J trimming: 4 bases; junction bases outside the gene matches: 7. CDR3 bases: TGTGCCAGCAGTATTCCTAGCGGGGGGGCCGCAGATACGCAGTATTTT. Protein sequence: CASSIPSGGAADTQYF.

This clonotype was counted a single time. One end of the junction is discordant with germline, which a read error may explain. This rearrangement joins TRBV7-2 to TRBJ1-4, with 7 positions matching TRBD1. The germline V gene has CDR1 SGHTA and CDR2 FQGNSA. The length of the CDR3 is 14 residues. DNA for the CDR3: TGTGCCAGCAGCTTTACAGGGGATAATGAAGAACTGTTTTTT. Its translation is CASSFTGDNEELFF. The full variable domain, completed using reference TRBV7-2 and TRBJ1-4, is GAGVSQSPSNKVTEKGKDVELRCDPISGHTALYWYRQSLGQGLEFLIYFQGNSAPDKSGLPSDRFSAERTGGSVSTLTIQRTQQEDSAVYLCASSFTGDNEELFFGSGTQLSVL.

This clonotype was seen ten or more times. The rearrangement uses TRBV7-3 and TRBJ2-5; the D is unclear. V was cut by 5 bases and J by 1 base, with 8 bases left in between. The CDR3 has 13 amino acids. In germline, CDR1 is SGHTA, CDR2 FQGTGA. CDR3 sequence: CASSKGPQETQYF. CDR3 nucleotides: TGTGCCAGCAGCAAAGGGCCCCAAGAGACCCAGTACTTC. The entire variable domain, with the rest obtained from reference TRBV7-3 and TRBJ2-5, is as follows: GAGVSQTPSNKVTEKGKYVELRCDPISGHTALYWYRQSLGQGPEFLIYFQGTGAADDSGLPNDRFFAVRPEGSVSTLKIQRTERGDSAVYLCASSKGPQETQYFGPGTRLLVL.

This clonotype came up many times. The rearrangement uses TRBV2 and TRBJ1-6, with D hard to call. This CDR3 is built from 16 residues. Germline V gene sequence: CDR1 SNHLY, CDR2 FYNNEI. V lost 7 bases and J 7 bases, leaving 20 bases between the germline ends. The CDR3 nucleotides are TGTGCCAGCACCGCTAACTTACCTAACCGGAATTCACCCCTCCACTTT. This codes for CASTANLPNRNSPLHF.

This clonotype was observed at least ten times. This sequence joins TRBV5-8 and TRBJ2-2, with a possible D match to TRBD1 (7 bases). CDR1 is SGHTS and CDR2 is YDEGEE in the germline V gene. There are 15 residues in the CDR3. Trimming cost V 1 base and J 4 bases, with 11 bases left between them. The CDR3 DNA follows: TGTGCCAGCAGCTTGCCAGGGGGGCGCACCGGGGAGCTGTTTTTT. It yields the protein CASSLPGGRTGELFF. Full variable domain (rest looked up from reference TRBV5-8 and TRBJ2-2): EAGVTQSPTHLIKTRGQQATLRCSPISGHTSVYWYQQALGLGLQFLLWYDEGEERNRGNFPPRFSGRQFPNYSSELNVNALELEDSALYLCASSLPGGRTGELFFGEGSRLTVL.